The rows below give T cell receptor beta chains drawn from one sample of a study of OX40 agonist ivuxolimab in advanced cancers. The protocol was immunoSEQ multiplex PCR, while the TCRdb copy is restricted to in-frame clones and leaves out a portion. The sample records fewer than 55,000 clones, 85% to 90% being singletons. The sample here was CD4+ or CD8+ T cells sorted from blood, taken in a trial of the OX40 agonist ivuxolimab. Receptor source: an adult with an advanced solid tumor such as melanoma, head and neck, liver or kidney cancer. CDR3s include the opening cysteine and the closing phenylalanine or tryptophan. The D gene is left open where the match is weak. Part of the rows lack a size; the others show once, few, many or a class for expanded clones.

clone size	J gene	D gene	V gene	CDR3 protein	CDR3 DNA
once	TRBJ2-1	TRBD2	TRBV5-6	CASSLALTSEYNEQFF	TGTGCCAGCAGCTTGGCCTTAACTAGCGAGTACAATGAGCAGTTCTTC
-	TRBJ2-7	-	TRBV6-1	CASRGASSYEQYF	TGTGCCAGCAGGGGGGCGAGCTCCTACGAGCAGTACTTC
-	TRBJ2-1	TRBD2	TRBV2	CASSMGLAVNEQFF	TGTGCCAGCAGTATGGGGCTAGCGGTAAATGAGCAGTTCTTC
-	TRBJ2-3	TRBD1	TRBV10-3	CAISVGTGDTDTQYF	TGTGCCATCAGTGTTGGGACAGGGGACACAGATACGCAGTATTTT
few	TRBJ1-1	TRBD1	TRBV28	CASSDRGNTEAFF	TGTGCCAGCAGTGACAGGGGGAACACTGAAGCTTTCTTT
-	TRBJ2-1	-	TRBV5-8	CASRMERNNEQFF	TGTGCCAGCAGAATGGAGAGGAACAATGAGCAGTTCTTC
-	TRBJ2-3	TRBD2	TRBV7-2	CASSLLPGLAETDTQYF	TGTGCCAGCAGCCTTCTACCGGGACTAGCGGAAACAGATACGCAGTATTTT
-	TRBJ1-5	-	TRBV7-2	CASSLNHRNQPQHF	TGTGCCAGCAGCTTAAACCATCGGAATCAGCCCCAGCATTTT
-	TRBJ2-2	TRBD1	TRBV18	CASSPGTENTGELFF	TGTGCCAGCTCACCAGGGACAGAGAACACCGGGGAGCTGTTTTTT
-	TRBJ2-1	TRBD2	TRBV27	CASSPLAGSYNEQFF	TGTGCCAGCAGCCCCCTAGCGGGAAGCTACAATGAGCAGTTCTTC
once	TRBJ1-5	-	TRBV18	CASSPTRDQPQHF	TGTGCCAGCTCTCCGACGAGGGATCAGCCCCAGCATTTT
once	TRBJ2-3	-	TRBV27	CASSLKLALTDTQYF	TGTGCCAGCAGTTTAAAACTCGCGCTGACAGATACGCAGTATTTT
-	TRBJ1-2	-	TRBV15	CATSREGRAAYGYTF	TGTGCCACCAGCAGAGAGGGCAGGGCTGCGTATGGCTACACCTTC
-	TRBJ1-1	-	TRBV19	CASSNRRGAFF	TGTGCCAGTAGTAACAGGCGGGGAGCTTTCTTT
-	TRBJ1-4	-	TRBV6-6	CASSSTAHNEKLFF	TGTGCCAGCAGTTCGACGGCTCATAATGAAAAACTGTTTTTT
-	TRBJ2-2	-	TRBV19	CASTGTRRTGELFF	TGTGCCAGCACCGGGACCCGCAGGACCGGGGAGCTGTTTTTT
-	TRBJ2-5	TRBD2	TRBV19	CASIGRGQETQYF	TGTGCCAGTATAGGGAGGGGACAAGAGACCCAGTACTTC
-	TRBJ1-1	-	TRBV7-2	CASSHPQTEAFF	TGTGCCAGCAGCCATCCGCAGACTGAAGCTTTCTTT
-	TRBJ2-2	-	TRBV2	CASSELGTDNTGELFF	TGTGCCAGCAGTGAATTAGGGACTGATAACACCGGGGAGCTGTTTTTT
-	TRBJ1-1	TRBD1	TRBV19	CATRDRGKSEAFF	TGTGCCACCCGGGACAGGGGTAAATCTGAAGCTTTCTTT
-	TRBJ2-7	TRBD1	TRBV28	CASSRRTGGGYEQYF	TGTGCCAGCAGCCGGAGGACAGGGGGTGGGTACGAGCAGTACTTC
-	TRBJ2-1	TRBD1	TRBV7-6	CASSSPTGTYNEQFF	TGTGCCAGCAGCTCCCCGACAGGGACCTACAATGAGCAGTTCTTC
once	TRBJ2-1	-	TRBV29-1	CSVVLLESYNEQFF	TGCAGCGTTGTATTACTAGAGTCCTACAATGAGCAGTTCTTC
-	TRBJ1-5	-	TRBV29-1	CSVARDRDQPQHF	TGCAGCGTTGCCAGGGATAGGGATCAGCCCCAGCATTTT
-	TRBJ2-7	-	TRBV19	CASKLDSSYEQYF	TGTGCCAGTAAATTGGACAGCTCCTACGAGCAGTACTTC
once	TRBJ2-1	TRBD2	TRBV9	CASSVGGLETNEQFF	TGTGCCAGCAGCGTAGGGGGACTAGAGACTAATGAGCAGTTCTTC
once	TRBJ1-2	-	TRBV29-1	CSVDNVSGGPTNYGYTF	TGCAGCGTTGATAATGTATCTGGGGGCCCGACTAACTATGGCTACACCTTC
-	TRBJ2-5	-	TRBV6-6	CASRQETQYF	TGTGCCAGCAGACAAGAGACCCAGTACTTC
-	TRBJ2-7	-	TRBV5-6	CASSLGGPAYEQYF	TGTGCCAGCAGCTTGGGCGGGCCCGCCTACGAGCAGTACTTC
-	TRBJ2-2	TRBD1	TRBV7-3	CASSLGGQGFTGELFF	TGTGCCAGCAGCTTAGGGGGACAGGGTTTTACCGGGGAGCTGTTTTTT
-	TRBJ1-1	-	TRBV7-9	CASSLGTIGNTEAFF	TGTGCCAGCAGCTTAGGGACGATAGGGAACACTGAAGCTTTCTTT
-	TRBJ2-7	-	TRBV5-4	CASSPERTAGIQYF	TGTGCCAGCAGCCCGGAACGGACCGCCGGCATACAGTACTTC
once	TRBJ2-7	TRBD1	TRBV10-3	CAISTGTGGAYEQYF	TGTGCCATCAGTACCGGGACAGGGGGCGCGTACGAGCAGTACTTC
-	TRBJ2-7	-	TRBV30	CAWNPNWAASYEQYF	TGTGCCTGGAACCCGAACTGGGCAGCTTCCTACGAGCAGTACTTC
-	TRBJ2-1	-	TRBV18	CASSPAAYNEQFF	TGTGCCAGCTCACCAGCGGCATACAATGAGCAGTTCTTC
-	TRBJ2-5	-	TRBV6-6	CASRNYGAAEETQYF	TGTGCCAGCAGGAACTACGGGGCCGCCGAAGAAACCCAGTACTTC
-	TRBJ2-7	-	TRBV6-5	CASSYSRQYEQYF	TGTGCCAGCAGTTACTCCAGACAGTACGAGCAGTACTTC
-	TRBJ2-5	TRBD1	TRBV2	CASGPQGKEEETQYF	TGTGCCAGCGGGCCACAGGGGAAGGAGGAAGAGACCCAGTACTTC
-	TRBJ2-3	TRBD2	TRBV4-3	CASSQLGLAGVQYF	TGCGCCAGCAGCCAACTGGGACTAGCGGGGGTGCAGTATTTT
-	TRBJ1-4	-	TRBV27	CASSPVGARNEKLFF	TGTGCCAGCAGCCCCGTGGGGGCGCGTAATGAAAAACTGTTTTTT
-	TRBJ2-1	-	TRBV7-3	CASSLNGVSDYVGEQFF	TGTGCCAGCAGCTTAAATGGTGTTAGCGACTACGTAGGTGAGCAGTTCTTC
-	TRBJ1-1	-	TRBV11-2	CASSFTRDTEAFF	TGTGCCAGCAGCTTTACCAGGGATACTGAAGCTTTCTTT